The following is a T cell receptor (beta chain) sequence with its context. The data were taken from a study of blood T cell repertoires in COVID-19. Study at large: The United States, Italy and Spain were the sources of the acute and convalescent COVID-19 samples. Nucleic acid was either cDNA or gDNA, and it came from T cells, B-cell-depleted T cells, or PBMCs.

CDR3 length equals 16 residues. Germline V CDR1 and CDR2: SEHNR, FQNEAQ (reference sequence). V lost 5 bases, J lost 1 base, and 17 bases lay in between. In the original processing: The authors estimated nucleated cell counts from reference gene primer amplification. The repertoire was sequenced with immunoSEQ multiplex PCR; TCRdb's copy has only in-frame clones and lacks some. V, J and clone size reflect that table, while D and trimming were determined from the DNA. This sample has 270,000 or so clones, with around 81% found just once. The chain recombines TRBV7-9 with TRBJ1-2, with D hard to call. Specimen: peripheral blood. The clonotype was recovered from a woman aged 55-69 years with active or convalescent COVID-19. CDR3 bases: TGTGCCAGCAGCCGCGAACAGCGGGTGTATAACTATGGCTACACCTTC. It is translated as CASSREQRVYNYGYTF.